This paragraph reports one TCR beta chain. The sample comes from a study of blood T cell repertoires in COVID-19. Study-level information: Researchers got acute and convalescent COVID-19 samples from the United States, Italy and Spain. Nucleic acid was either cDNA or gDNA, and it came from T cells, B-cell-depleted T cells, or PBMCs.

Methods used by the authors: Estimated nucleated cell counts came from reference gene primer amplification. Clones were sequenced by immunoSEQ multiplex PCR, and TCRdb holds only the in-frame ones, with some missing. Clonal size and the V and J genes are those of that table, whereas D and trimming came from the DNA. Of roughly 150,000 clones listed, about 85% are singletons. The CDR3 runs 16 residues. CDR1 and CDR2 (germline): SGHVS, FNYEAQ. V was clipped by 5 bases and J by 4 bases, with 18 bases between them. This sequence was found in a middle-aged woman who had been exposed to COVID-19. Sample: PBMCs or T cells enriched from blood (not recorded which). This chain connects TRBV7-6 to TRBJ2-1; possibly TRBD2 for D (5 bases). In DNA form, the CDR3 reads TGTGCCAGCAGCCCGAGGGTCCCCCCCTCTTACAATGAGCAGTTCTTC. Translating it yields CASSPRVPPSYNEQFF.